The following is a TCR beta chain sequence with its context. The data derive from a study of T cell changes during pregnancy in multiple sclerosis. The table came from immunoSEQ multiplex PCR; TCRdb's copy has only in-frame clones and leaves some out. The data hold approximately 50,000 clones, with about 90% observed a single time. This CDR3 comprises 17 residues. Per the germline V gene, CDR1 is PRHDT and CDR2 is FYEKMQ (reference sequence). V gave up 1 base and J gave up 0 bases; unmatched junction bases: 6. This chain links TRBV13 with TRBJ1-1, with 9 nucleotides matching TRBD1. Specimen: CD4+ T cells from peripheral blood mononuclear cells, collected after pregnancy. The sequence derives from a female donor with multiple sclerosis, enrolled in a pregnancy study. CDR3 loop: CASSLDRGLGVNTEAFF. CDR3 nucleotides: TGTGCCAGCAGCTTAGACAGGGGGCTGGGGGTGAACACTGAAGCTTTCTTT.